The 10 T cell receptor beta chains in this list originate from one sample, sequenced in a study of blood T cell repertoires in COVID-19. Using immunoSEQ multiplex PCR, the repertoire was profiled, and TCRdb retains in-frame clones only, with some absent. In the table there are tens of thousands of clones, roughly three quarters of which are singletons. Sequencing was done on a sample of peripheral blood. These receptors were collected from a woman older than 75 with acute or convalescent COVID-19.

Of note for this clone: Other nucleotide sequences in the sample specify the same CDR3. The chain uses TRBV7-8 and TRBJ1-1; no clear D. The germline gives CDR1 SGHVS, CDR2 FQNEAQ. Trimming took 2 bases from V and 0 from J, leaving 10 bases between them. This CDR3 is 15 amino acids long. As DNA, the CDR3 is TGTGCCAGCAGCTTAAAGCGCCAGCTGAACACTGAAGCTTTCTTT. Its translation: CASSLKRQLNTEAFF. Variable domain in full (rest from reference TRBV7-8 and TRBJ1-1): GAGVSQSPRYKVAKRGQDVALRCDPISGHVSLFWYQQALGQGPEFLTYFQNEAQLDKSGLPSDRFFAERPEGSVSTLKIQRTQQEDSAVYLCASSLKRQLNTEAFFGQGTRLTVV.

V usage is TRBV5-4 and J usage is TRBJ2-2; 7 positions match TRBD1. J was trimmed by 5 bases and V by 2 bases; bases with no gene match: 0. This CDR3 contains 13 residues. CDR1 and CDR2 from the germline V gene are SGHNT and YYREEE (reference sequence). The chain's CDR3 is CASSLQGTGELFF. The CDR3, as DNA: TGTGCCAGCAGCTTACAGGGGACCGGGGAGCTGTTTTTT.

The chain has TRBV10-3 and TRBJ2-2; 7 bases are shared with TRBD2. Germline-derived CDR1 and CDR2 are ENHRY and SYGVKD. V lost 11 bases to trimming and J lost 2 bases; unmatched junction nucleotides: 8. CDR3 size: 14 residues. This chain's CDR3 is CASRETSNTGELFF. Here the CDR3 DNA reads TGTGCCTCGCGGGAGACTTCCAACACCGGGGAGCTGTTTTTT.

The chain combines TRBV5-1 with TRBJ2-2; 9 bases map to TRBD2. Germline CDR1 reads SGHRS; CDR2 reads YFSETQ. This CDR3 has 14 residues. V lost 6 bases and J lost 5; bases outside the gene matches: 5. The CDR3 nucleotides are TGCGCCAGCACATCTAGCGGGACGACCGGGGAGCTGTTTTTT. Translated, it gives CASTSSGTTGELFF. The full variable domain, in which reference TRBV5-1 and TRBJ2-2 provide the parts outside the CDR3, is KAGVTQTPRYLIKTRGQQVTLSCSPISGHRSVSWYQQTPGQGLQFLFEYFSETQRNKGNFPGRFSGRQFSNSRSEMNVSTLELGDSALYLCASTSSGTTGELFFGEGSRLTVL.

The CDR3 region has the DNA TGTGCCACTCGGGACAGTTGGACTACTAATGAAAAACTGTTTTTT. Amino acids: CATRDSWTTNEKLFF. The chain employs TRBV28 and TRBJ1-4; 7 bases match TRBD1. This CDR3 is built from 15 residues. From germline, CDR1 is MDHEN and CDR2 SYDVKM. V lost 10 bases, J lost 2 bases, and 10 bases stayed unmatched.

The gene calls are TRBV19 and TRBJ2-2, with a tentative D call TRBD2 (7 bases). In germline, CDR1 is LNHDA, CDR2 SQIVND (reference sequence). This CDR3 contains 16 residues. Trimming left V 7 bases short and J 4 bases short, with 19 bases between. The CDR3 nucleotides read TGTGCCAGTACCCAAATGAGGGGAGGGGGCACCGGGGAGCTGTTTTTT. Amino acid sequence: CASTQMRGGGTGELFF.

The chain uses TRBV30 and TRBJ2-1; 11 nucleotides align to TRBD2. V dropped 6 bases and J dropped 7; count of bases not matched to a gene: 8. CDR3 length: 14 amino acids. Germline CDR1 reads GTSNPN; CDR2 reads SVGIG (reference sequence). The CDR3 protein is CACLLAGERNEQFF. In DNA, the CDR3 is TGTGCCTGCCTACTAGCGGGAGAGAGGAATGAGCAGTTCTTC.

The CDR3 sequence is CAWKGQGAPQHF. The DNA of the CDR3 is TGTGCCTGGAAGGGACAGGGGGCACCCCAGCATTTT. This chain links TRBV30 with TRBJ1-5, with 12 bases lining up with TRBD1. Trimming cost V 4 bases and J 10 bases; bases outside gene matches: 2. Germline loops: CDR1 GTSNPN, CDR2 SVGIG (reference sequence). This CDR3 is 12 amino acids long.

CDR3 in amino acids: CASSLDGTGNTGELFF. CDR3 nucleotides: TGTGCCAGCAGCTTAGACGGGACAGGGAACACCGGGGAGCTGTTTTTT. The genes are TRBV7-2 and TRBJ2-2; 8 bases match TRBD1. The CDR3 sequence is 16 residues long. V lost 1 base to trimming and J lost 1 base; unmatched junction nucleotides: 2. Germline V gene sequence: CDR1 SGHTA, CDR2 FQGNSA.

The chain recombines TRBV3-1 (or the pseudogene TRBV3-2) with TRBJ2-4, with D uncertain. Germline CDR1 is LGHDT and CDR2 is YNNKEL (reference sequence). Trimming stripped 3 bases from V and 1 base from J, with 13 bases between. This CDR3 is 16 amino acids long. The CDR3 DNA is TGTGCCAGCAGCCATCCACCCTCTACGGCCAAAAACATTCAGTACTTC. Protein product: CASSHPPSTAKNIQYF.